The 15 T cell receptor beta chains presented below share a single source sample, sequenced in a study of post-analysis software for immune sequencing data. The antigens of these receptors remain unknown. Built from TCR beta cDNA, the libraries had unique molecular identifiers in them. TCRdb fed the PCR reads into MiXCR, producing one record per CDR3 protein. Here the sample spans about 770,000 distinct CDR3 sequences, approximately 44% being singletons. The study's findings and limits: TRBV5-6, TRBV5-1 and TRBV20-1 were among five TRBV segments more frequent in patients than controls.

The sequenced sample consisted of blood. All receptors derive from a girl aged 10 to 17 with multiple sclerosis.

The chain recombines TRBV5-1 with TRBJ2-5; no clear D. The CDR3 contains 13 residues. The V end lost 6 bases, the J end lost 11 bases, and 20 bases lay between the germline ends. The germline CDR1 and CDR2 sequences are SGHRS and YFSETQ. This CDR3 is CASTVTAGEVQYF. The CDR3 bases are TGCGCCAGCACCGTGACGGCTGGAGAAGTGCAGTACTTC.

The CDR3 DNA reads TGCGCCAGCAGCAAGGGACAGGACTACGAGCAGTACTTC. This translates into CASSKGQDYEQYF. The rearrangement joins TRBV5-1 to TRBJ2-7, with 8 bases fitting TRBD1. With 4 bases clipped from V and 3 bases from J, the junction kept 3 bases outside the gene matches. The CDR3 extends over 13 amino acids. Germline loops: CDR1 SGHRS, CDR2 YFSETQ. Filled out from reference TRBV5-1 and TRBJ2-7, the complete variable domain reads KAGVTQTPRYLIKTRGQQVTLSCSPISGHRSVSWYQQTPGQGLQFLFEYFSETQRNKGNFPGRFSGRQFSNSRSEMNVSTLELGDSALYLCASSKGQDYEQYFGPGTRLTVT.

The chain couples TRBV3-1 to TRBJ2-7, with D maybe TRBD2 (6 bases). This CDR3 is built from 15 residues. The germline gives CDR1 LGHDT, CDR2 YNNKEL (reference sequence). Deletions cut 4 bases from V and 0 bases from J, with 13 bases between. CDR3 sequence: CASSREAGHSYEQYF. CDR3 bases: TGTGCCAGCAGCCGAGAAGCGGGCCACTCCTACGAGCAGTACTTC.

On this clonotype: Compared with germline, one end of the junction differs, possibly owing to a read error. The J gene is TRBJ1-5, the V gene TRBV20-1; weak D call: TRBD1 (6 bases). This CDR3 is built from 15 residues. Germline loops: CDR1 DFQATT, CDR2 SNEGSKA (reference sequence). Here the CDR3 DNA reads TGTAGTGCTTGGACAGAGAGCTGGTCTAATCAGCCCCAGCATTTT. Its protein is CSAWTESWSNQPQHF.

The chain links TRBV12-3 or TRBV12-4 to TRBJ2-7, with TRBD2 matching 8 bases. V trimming: 5 bases; J trimming: 0 bases; junction bases outside the gene matches: 15. The CDR3 extends over 18 amino acids. The DNA for the CDR3 is TGTGCCAGCAGTGGGGGGCTAGCGGGTTCTATAAGCTCCTACGAGCAGTACTTC. Protein product: CASSGGLAGSISSYEQYF.

The CDR3 sequence is CASSEGPGDQPQHF. The CDR3 DNA sequence: TGTGCCAGCAGTGAAGGGCCAGGGGATCAGCCCCAGCATTTT. This chain links TRBV6-1 with TRBJ1-5, with a weak D call TRBD1 (6 bases). The V gene's germline CDR1 is MNHNS and CDR2 SASEGT. Deletions cut 1 base from V and 5 bases from J, with 9 bases between. There are 14 residues in the CDR3.

This clonotype was counted once. In DNA, the CDR3 is TGTGCCAGCAGCTTAATCCAGACTAGCTCAGATACGCAGTATTTT. As protein: CASSLIQTSSDTQYF. This chain links TRBV7-3 with TRBJ2-3; TRBD2 agrees at 7 bases. Germline lookup yields CDR1 SGHTA and CDR2 FQGTGA. The CDR3 has 15 amino acids. V was clipped by 1 base and J by 4 bases; unmatched bases: 5. The full variable domain, completed using reference TRBV7-3 and TRBJ2-3, is GAGVSQTPSNKVTEKGKYVELRCDPISGHTALYWYRQSLGQGPEFLIYFQGTGAADDSGLPNDRFFAVRPEGSVSTLKIQRTERGDSAVYLCASSLIQTSSDTQYFGPGTRLTVL.

This clonotype was counted once. The genes are TRBV7-9 and TRBJ2-1, with D possibly TRBD2 on 6 matching bases. The V and J ends lost 1 base and 5 bases respectively, with 12 bases between them. The germline V gene encodes CDR1 SEHNR and CDR2 FQNEAQ (reference sequence). This CDR3 comprises 15 residues. CDR3 sequence: CASSLERVGHNEQFF. The CDR3 DNA follows: TGTGCCAGCAGCTTAGAGCGGGTAGGTCACAATGAGCAGTTCTTC.

CDR3 nucleotides: TGTGCCAGCAGCGTAGATGCGGATGAAAAACTGTTTTTT. It translates to CASSVDADEKLFF. The genes are TRBV9 and TRBJ1-4; D is ambiguous. Trimming stripped 0 bases from V and 6 bases from J, with 6 bases between. The CDR3 runs to 13 residues. The germline V gene encodes CDR1 SGDLS and CDR2 YYNGEE.

This chain uses TRBV12-3 or TRBV12-4 with TRBJ2-1; 9 nucleotides align to TRBD2. CDR3 length equals 15 residues. V lost 6 bases, J lost 6 bases, and 9 bases stayed unmatched. This chain's CDR3 is CASSPSGRLSNEQFF. The CDR3 bases are TGTGCCAGCAGCCCCAGCGGGAGGCTGAGCAATGAGCAGTTCTTC.

This chain uses TRBV7-9 with TRBJ1-2, with D possibly TRBD1 on 6 matching bases. Germline assignment: CDR1 SEHNR and CDR2 FQNEAQ (reference sequence). This CDR3 region has 14 residues. V dropped 5 bases and J dropped 8 bases, with 18 bases sitting between them. The CDR3 spells CASSPGTTAGGYTF. The CDR3, as DNA: TGTGCCAGCAGCCCCGGGACAACTGCCGGGGGCTACACCTTC.

The rearrangement uses TRBV10-3 and TRBJ2-7; D possibly corresponds to TRBD2 (6 bases). V was clipped by 10 bases and J by 1 base, with 11 bases between them. Germline V lookup: CDR1 ENHRY, CDR2 SYGVKD. This CDR3 spans 12 amino acids. In DNA, the CDR3 is TGTGCCACTGCGGGGAGATCCTACGAGCAGTACTTC. Residues: CATAGRSYEQYF.

This clonotype appeared a few times. The chain recombines TRBV9 with TRBJ2-1; D not certain. CDR3 length equals 10 residues. Trimming left V 9 bases short and J 7 bases short, with 8 bases between. Germline V gene sequence: CDR1 SGDLS, CDR2 YYNGEE. DNA for the CDR3: TGTGCCAACATTCGGAATGAGCAGTTCTTC. This translates into CANIRNEQFF.

DNA for the CDR3: TGTGCCAGCAGCCCTACAGGGGGCAATCACTATGGCTACACCTTC. It yields the protein CASSPTGGNHYGYTF. The V call is TRBV9, the J call TRBJ1-2; 9 bases match TRBD1. Germline values: CDR1 SGDLS, CDR2 YYNGEE. Trimming at V came to 4 bases and at J to 3 bases, leaving 7 bases not matched to a gene. The CDR3 consists of 15 residues.

The rearrangement links TRBV6-5 to TRBJ1-2, with a tentative D call TRBD1 (5 bases). Trimming shortened V by 0 bases and J by 5 bases, and 28 bases separated the two germline ends. Germline CDR1 is MNHEY and CDR2 is SVGAGI. The CDR3 length is 20 residues. For the CDR3, the DNA is TGTGCCAGCAGTTACTCGCCTACAGTAACCGGGACCTTCACCTCTTATGGCTACACCTTC. Translation gives CASSYSPTVTGTFTSYGYTF.